This TCR beta chain appears in the sequencing data of a study of identical twins. This clonotype was seen a handful of times. Its antigen is undetermined. TCRdb re-derived calls from the 5' RACE reads in MiXCR, one entry per CDR3 protein. The data show roughly 540,000 distinct CDR3 sequences, with around 20% seen just once and 0.75% to 0.95% held by the top ten. Germline V gene lookup returns CDR1 SGHTA and CDR2 FQGNSA. V lost 3 bases to trimming and J lost 5 bases; unmatched junction nucleotides: 7. The CDR3 contains 15 residues. Study-level findings and limits: Cross-sectional statistical analysis was relied on for the conclusions, without the same donors being followed.

The data were also submitted as part of a second study, on T cells expressing NK-cell markers. Per that study: HCMV serostatus: seven of eight sequenced donors positive, one negative.

Source material: CD4+ T cells sorted from blood. This TCR was recovered from a woman aged 18-29 years in good health. The rearrangement links TRBV7-2 to TRBJ2-1; 7 bases line up with TRBD2. CDR3 nucleotide sequence: TGTGCCAGCAGCTTGCAGCGGGGAAAGGACAATGAGCAGTTCTTC. As protein: CASSLQRGKDNEQFF.